This T cell receptor (beta chain) was identified in a study of cytomegalovirus exposure and HLA in healthy donors. In the study overall: In terms of ancestry, the Caucasian-associated cluster contained about four fifths of the roughly 400 genotyped donors. Study results and limitations: Previously analyzed data showed that most TCR beta V segments were productive at a frequency of about 90% or about 30%. When analyzed later, the rates of TCR association showed variation by HLA locus, with DRB1 the most and HLA-C the fewest.

With respect to this clone: The antigen is not known.

The PCR had 60 Vbeta and 13 Jbeta primers. The repertoire was sequenced with immunoSEQ multiplex PCR; TCRdb's copy has only in-frame clones and lacks some. The data show about 95,000 clones, with 65% to 90% seen just once and 3% to 3.5% held by the top ten. The germline V gene has CDR1 MRHNA and CDR2 SNTAGT. The CDR3 is made up of 14 amino acids. Trimming shortened V by 4 bases and J by 0 bases, and 9 bases separated the two germline ends. V usage is TRBV6-4 and J usage is TRBJ1-1, with D possibly being TRBD1 (5 bases). What was sequenced was PBMCs. The receptor comes from a man aged 25 to 40 in good health and CMV-seropositive. This chain's CDR3 is CASSASGMNTEAFF. Written as DNA, the CDR3 is TGTGCCAGCAGTGCGTCAGGGATGAACACTGAAGCTTTCTTT.